Listed here are 11 T cell receptor beta chains from one sample, sequenced in a study of T-cell memory formation after mild COVID-19. TCRdb used MiXCR to reprocess the 5' RACE reads, holding one entry per CDR3 protein. This sample has fewer than 400,000 distinct CDR3 sequences, with approximately 15% found just once. The source material was PBMCs or a T cell subset sorted from them (not recorded which). The receptors originated from a man aged 18 to 30 who had mild COVID-19 (a few samples of this study predate the infection). Cell type and time point are not known.

The chain recombines TRBV7-6 with TRBJ2-2; tentatively, D is TRBD1 (5 bases). The germline V gene has CDR1 SGHVS and CDR2 FNYEAQ. V was clipped by 3 bases and J by 0 bases, with 11 bases between them. The CDR3 has 16 residues. In DNA, the CDR3 is TGTGCCAGCAGCTTGGCCCACAGGCCGAACACCGGGGAGCTGTTTTTT. Protein: CASSLAHRPNTGELFF.

This clonotype was counted once. The rearrangement uses TRBV5-1 and TRBJ2-4; tentative D call: TRBD1 (5 bases). The ends were cut back, 0 bases at V and 7 bases at J, with 11 bases in the middle. Germline CDR1 is SGHRS and CDR2 is YFSETQ. This CDR3 is built from 14 residues. CDR3 in DNA: TGCGCCAGCAGCTTGGAGGGGTTGTTGAACATTCAGTACTTC. Translated, it gives CASSLEGLLNIQYF.

This chain links TRBV7-2 with TRBJ2-2; TRBD2 aligns across 10 bases. Germline CDR1 is SGHTA and CDR2 is FQGNSA. The V and J ends lost 3 bases and 6 bases, in that order; junction bases with no gene match: 1. The CDR3 has 14 amino acids. The DNA of the CDR3 is TGTGCCAGCAGCTTCCTAGCGGGGGCCGGGGAGCTGTTTTTT. Amino acid sequence: CASSFLAGAGELFF.

This clonotype appeared a few times. The chain has TRBV6-6 and TRBJ2-4; D is ambiguous. The ends were cut back, 2 bases at V and 8 bases at J, with 7 bases in the middle. Per germline, CDR1 MNHNY and CDR2 SVGAGI (reference sequence). This CDR3 is built from 12 residues. CDR3 nucleotide sequence: TGTGCCAGCAGTTACCCGCTCGACATTCAGTACTTC. Translating it yields CASSYPLDIQYF.

This clonotype was observed a handful of times. The rearrangement joins TRBV5-1 to TRBJ2-5, with 10 bases identical to TRBD1. Germline assignment: CDR1 SGHRS and CDR2 YFSETQ. CDR3 length equals 15 residues. V shed 3 bases and J 3 bases; nucleotides not matched to a gene: 5. CDR3 in DNA: TGCGCCAGCAGCTGGACAGGGGGTAGGGAAGAGACCCAGTACTTC. It is translated as CASSWTGGREETQYF.

The rearrangement joins TRBV7-9 to TRBJ2-5, with unresolved D. The germline V gene has CDR1 SEHNR and CDR2 FQNEAQ (reference sequence). Trimming shortened V by 6 bases and J by 2 bases, and 10 bases separated the two germline ends. This CDR3 region has 13 residues. The chain's CDR3 is CASRPDLQETQYF. In DNA, the CDR3 is TGTGCCAGCAGACCCGACTTACAAGAGACCCAGTACTTC.

The chain couples TRBV12-3 or TRBV12-4 to TRBJ2-1, with 10 positions matching TRBD2. The CDR3 is 15 amino acids. The V gene end was trimmed by 3 bases and the J gene end by 10 bases; junction bases not matched to a gene: 9. The chain's CDR3 is CASSFPHGSGREQFF. In DNA form, the CDR3 reads TGTGCCAGCAGTTTCCCGCACGGTAGCGGGAGGGAGCAGTTCTTC.

Ten or more counts support this clonotype. The CDR3 spells CASRGTGAREQYF. In DNA, the CDR3 is TGTGCCAGCAGGGGGACAGGGGCCAGAGAGCAGTACTTC. The chain combines TRBV7-2 with TRBJ2-7; 10 bases fit TRBD1. The junction had 6 bases not matched to a gene; V was cut back by 6 bases and J by 7 bases. This CDR3 has 13 amino acids. Germline V lookup: CDR1 SGHTA, CDR2 FQGNSA.

The table lists this clonotype with a few counts. This chain joins TRBV5-6 and TRBJ2-3; a possible D gene is TRBD1 (5 bases). The CDR3 is 13 amino acids. From germline, CDR1 is SGHDT and CDR2 YYEEEE. V dropped 0 bases and J dropped 8 bases, with 10 bases sitting between them. Here the CDR3 DNA reads TGTGCCAGCAGCTTGGGACAGTCGCTTACGCAGTATTTT. Protein product: CASSLGQSLTQYF.

The chain employs TRBV3-1 and TRBJ2-7, with D perhaps TRBD2 (6 bases). The CDR3 covers 19 residues. V dropped 3 bases and J dropped 3 bases, with 27 bases sitting between them. In germline, CDR1 is LGHDT, CDR2 YNNKEL (reference sequence). The CDR3 sequence is CASSQNPGVKGRTNYEQYF. CDR3 in DNA: TGTGCCAGCAGCCAGAACCCGGGAGTTAAGGGGCGCACCAACTACGAGCAGTACTTC.

The chain uses TRBV21-1 and TRBJ1-3. TRBV21-1 is flagged as a pseudogene. The length of the CDR3 is 15 residues. Written as DNA, the CDR3 is TGTGCCAGCCGAGAACCGACCAGGACCGGAAACACCATATATTTT. Amino acids: CASREPTRTGNTIYF.